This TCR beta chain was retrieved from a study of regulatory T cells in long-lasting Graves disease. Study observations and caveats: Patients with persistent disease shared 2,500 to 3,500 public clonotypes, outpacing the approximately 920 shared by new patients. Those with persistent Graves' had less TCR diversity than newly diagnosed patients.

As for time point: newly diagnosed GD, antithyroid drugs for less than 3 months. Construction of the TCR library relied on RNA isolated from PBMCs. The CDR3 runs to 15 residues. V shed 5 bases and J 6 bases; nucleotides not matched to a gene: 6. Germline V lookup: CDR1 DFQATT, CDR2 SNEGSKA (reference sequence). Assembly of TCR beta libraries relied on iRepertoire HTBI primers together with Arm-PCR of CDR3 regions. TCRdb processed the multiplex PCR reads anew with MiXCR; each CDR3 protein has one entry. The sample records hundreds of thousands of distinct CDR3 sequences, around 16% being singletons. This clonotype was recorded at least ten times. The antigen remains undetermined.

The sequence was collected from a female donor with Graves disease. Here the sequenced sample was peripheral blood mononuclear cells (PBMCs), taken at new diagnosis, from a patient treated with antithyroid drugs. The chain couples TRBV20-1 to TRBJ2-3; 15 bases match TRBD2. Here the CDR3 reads CSAGTSGRWPDTQYF. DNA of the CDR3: TGCAGTGCTGGGACTAGCGGGAGGTGGCCCGATACGCAGTATTTT.